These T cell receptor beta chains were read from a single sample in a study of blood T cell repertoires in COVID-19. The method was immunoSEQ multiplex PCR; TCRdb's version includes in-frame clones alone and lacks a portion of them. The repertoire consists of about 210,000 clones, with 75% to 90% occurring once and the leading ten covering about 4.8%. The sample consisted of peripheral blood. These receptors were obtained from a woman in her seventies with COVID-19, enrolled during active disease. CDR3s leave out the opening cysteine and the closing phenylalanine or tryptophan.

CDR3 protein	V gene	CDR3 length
ASRPGSQRGYT	TRBV27	11
ASSLTSANEQF	TRBV10-1	11
ASSVKTEAF	TRBV2	9
ASSSSGIGDTQY	TRBV5-4	12
ASSQDWHEQY	TRBV4-1	10
ASSQQIANYGYT	TRBV18	12
ASSSLAGGPPGELF	TRBV5-1	14
ASKGRNQPQH	TRBV12-3/TRBV12-4	10
ASSPGTANEKLF	TRBV18	12
SVAPGLYGYT	TRBV29-1	10
ASSLGGRAAISGNTIY	TRBV5-1	16
ASSPLEGDTEAF	TRBV28	12
ASRPRGPSGRTYSAEQY	TRBV19	17
ASSVGTGTFSEGYT	TRBV9	14
ASSIRTAGLDNEQF	TRBV19	14
SVAGGPNQPQH	TRBV29-1	11